A single sample gave rise to the 21 T cell receptor beta chains below, sequenced in a study of T cell responses to AZD1222 COVID-19 vaccine. Method: immunoSEQ multiplex PCR; TCRdb's copy keeps in-frame clones and lacks some. This sample has about 150,000 clones, with under 95% found just once. This specimen was peripheral blood, taken 28 days after the second dose of the MenACWY control vaccine. These receptors originate from an adult who received the MenACWY meningococcal vaccine as a control.

The rearrangement uses TRBV5-1 and TRBJ2-5; 7 nucleotides agree with TRBD2. The V gene end was trimmed by 0 bases and the J gene end by 5 bases; junction bases not matched to a gene: 7. This CDR3 is 15 amino acids long. CDR1 is SGHRS, CDR2 YFSETQ, per germline. The CDR3 loop is CASSLAPGGIETQYF. In DNA form, the CDR3 reads TGCGCCAGCAGCTTGGCCCCGGGGGGTATTGAGACCCAGTACTTC.

The genes are TRBV19 and TRBJ1-4, with D perhaps matching TRBD1 (5 bases). The CDR3 is 16 amino acids. Trimming took 3 bases from V and 0 from J, leaving 11 bases between them. Germline values: CDR1 LNHDA, CDR2 SQIVND (reference sequence). CDR3 protein: CASSIKDTPTNEKLFF. CDR3 DNA sequence: TGTGCCAGTAGTATTAAGGACACTCCAACTAATGAAAAACTGTTTTTT.

This sequence joins TRBV13 and TRBJ2-5; 9 bases fit TRBD2. CDR1 is PRHDT and CDR2 is FYEKMQ in the germline V gene (reference sequence). V lost 2 bases, J lost 7 bases, and 17 bases stayed unmatched. There are 18 residues in the CDR3. CDR3: CASSLNPPVISGSVTQYF. For the CDR3, the DNA is TGTGCCAGCAGCTTAAACCCCCCCGTGATTAGCGGGAGTGTGACCCAGTACTTC. Full variable domain (remainder filled in from reference TRBV13 and TRBJ2-5): AAGVIQSPRHLIKEKRETATLKCYPIPRHDTVYWYQQGPGQDPQFLISFYEKMQSDKGSIPDRFSAQQFSDYHSELNMSSLELGDSALYFCASSLNPPVISGSVTQYFGPGTRLLVL.

The chain couples TRBV11-2 to TRBJ1-5; D unclear. V was clipped by 0 bases and J by 1 base, with 4 bases between them. This CDR3 has 14 amino acids. Germline V gene data show CDR1 as SGHAT and CDR2 as FQNNGV. In DNA, the CDR3 is TGTGCCAGCAGCTTAGAGACCAGCAATCAGCCCCAGCATTTT. It encodes CASSLETSNQPQHF.

This rearrangement joins TRBV18 to TRBJ2-2; D is unclear. Germline V gene sequence: CDR1 KGHSH, CDR2 LQKENI. Trimming shortened V by 2 bases and J by 6 bases, and 10 bases separated the two germline ends. The CDR3 is made up of 14 amino acids. CDR3 nucleotide sequence: TGTGCCAGCTCACCAGATACTCGTTCCGGGGAGCTGTTTTTT. Amino acids: CASSPDTRSGELFF.

The chain employs TRBV11-2 and TRBJ1-6, with D maybe TRBD1 (6 bases). CDR3 length equals 15 residues. V lost 0 bases and J lost 9, with 12 bases in between. Germline V gene sequence: CDR1 SGHAT, CDR2 FQNNGV. The CDR3: CASSLEIGGRSPLHF. The DNA for the CDR3 is TGTGCCAGCAGCTTAGAAATAGGGGGGCGTTCACCCCTCCACTTT.

The chain uses TRBV12-3 or TRBV12-4 and TRBJ2-1; no firm D call. The CDR3 has 13 amino acids. Trimming cost V 3 bases and J 4 bases, with 7 bases left between them. CDR3 bases: TGTGCCAGCAGTTTGATGGGTTACAATGAGCAGTTCTTC. Translating it yields CASSLMGYNEQFF.

In its sample, this clone was seen once. The chain recombines TRBV5-1 with TRBJ2-4; D not certain. The CDR3 consists of 16 residues. Per the germline V gene, CDR1 is SGHRS and CDR2 is YFSETQ. Between the trimmed V and J ends, which lost 0 bases and 0 bases, there was a span of 10 bases. CDR3 residues: CASSLGGAQAKNIQYF. The CDR3 DNA reads as TGCGCCAGCAGCTTGGGCGGAGCTCAAGCCAAAAACATTCAGTACTTC.

The chain joins TRBV15 to TRBJ2-7; D is unclear. Between the trimmed V and J ends, which lost 1 base and 2 bases, there was a span of 9 bases. CDR3 length equals 14 residues. The germline V gene has CDR1 LNHNV and CDR2 YYDKDF (reference sequence). This chain's CDR3 is CATSRVRLPYEQYF. For the CDR3, the DNA is TGTGCCACCAGCAGAGTAAGGTTGCCCTACGAGCAGTACTTC.

This clone has more than one count but fewer than ten. J is TRBJ2-2 and V is TRBV19; D is uncertain. The germline V gene encodes CDR1 LNHDA and CDR2 SQIVND (reference sequence). The CDR3 totals 14 residues. The V gene lost 1 base and the J gene lost 7 bases, with 10 bases spanning the gap. The DNA of the CDR3 is TGTGCCAGTAGTATAGGCTCCCTTGGCGGGGAGCTGTTTTTT. It yields the protein CASSIGSLGGELFF.

The J gene is TRBJ2-7, the V gene TRBV6-1; TRBD1 matches at 8 bases. This CDR3 region has 17 residues. V gave up 2 bases and J gave up 0 bases; unmatched junction bases: 9. Germline V gene data show CDR1 as MNHNS and CDR2 as SASEGT. CDR3 sequence: CASSEPGRGQVSYEQYF. CDR3 bases: TGTGCCAGCAGTGAACCGGGTAGGGGACAGGTCTCCTACGAGCAGTACTTC.

The genes are TRBV3-1 (or the pseudogene TRBV3-2) and TRBJ2-2; possibly TRBD2 for D (5 bases). There are 15 residues in the CDR3. Germline CDR1 reads LGHDT; CDR2 reads YNNKEL (reference sequence). The ends were cut back, 4 bases at V and 5 bases at J, with 14 bases in the middle. The CDR3: CASSRDAGGTGELFF. Here the CDR3 DNA reads TGTGCCAGCAGCCGAGATGCAGGCGGGACCGGGGAGCTGTTTTTT.

V usage is TRBV10-3 and J usage is TRBJ1-1, with D perhaps TRBD1 (6 bases). Trimming cost V 7 bases and J 0 bases, with 9 bases left between them. The CDR3 has 13 residues. Germline-derived CDR1 and CDR2 are ENHRY and SYGVKD. CDR3 residues: CAIMTGMNTEAFF. The DNA of the CDR3 is TGTGCCATCATGACAGGCATGAACACTGAAGCTTTCTTT.

The chain recombines TRBV19 with TRBJ1-5, with TRBD1 as a possible D gene (6 bases). V was shortened by 1 base and J by 2 bases, with 9 bases between the two germline ends. From germline, CDR1 is LNHDA and CDR2 SQIVND (reference sequence). CDR3 length: 15 residues. CDR3 coding DNA: TGTGCCAGTAGTATAGGGTCAGGGGGCAATCAGCCCCAGCATTTT. This sequence encodes CASSIGSGGNQPQHF.

This rearrangement joins TRBV3-1 (or the pseudogene TRBV3-2) to TRBJ1-2, with D uncertain. Trimming cost V 0 bases and J 7 bases, with 15 bases left between them. The germline gives CDR1 LGHDT, CDR2 YNNKEL (reference sequence). The CDR3 runs 15 residues. In nucleotides, the CDR3 is TGTGCCAGCAGCCAAGATCCCGGACGGGTAGGTGGCTACACCTTC. Translating it yields CASSQDPGRVGGYTF.

The gene calls are TRBV14 and TRBJ2-1, with 8 bases lining up with TRBD2. The V segment lost 0 bases and the J segment 4 bases; nucleotides outside the gene matches: 5. There are 16 residues in the CDR3. CDR1 is SGHDN, CDR2 FVKESK, per germline. CDR3 sequence: CASSQELPSGYNEQFF. DNA of the CDR3: TGTGCCAGCAGCCAAGAGCTTCCTAGCGGGTACAATGAGCAGTTCTTC. Drawing the rest from reference TRBV14 and TRBJ2-1, the complete variable domain is EAGVTQFPSHSVIEKGQTVTLRCDPISGHDNLYWYRRVMGKEIKFLLHFVKESKQDESGMPNNRFLAERTGGTYSTLKVQPAELEDSGVYFCASSQELPSGYNEQFFGPGTRLTVL.

The CDR3 loop is CASSFRDRDYEQYF. The CDR3 bases are TGCGCCAGCAGCTTCAGGGACAGAGACTACGAGCAGTACTTC. The chain uses TRBV5-1 and TRBJ2-7, with 7 bases fitting TRBD1. The J segment lost 3 bases and the V segment lost 2 bases, leaving 5 bases of the junction unmatched. There are 14 residues in the CDR3. Germline assignment: CDR1 SGHRS and CDR2 YFSETQ.

This clone was observed a single time. The chain carries TRBV4-3 and TRBJ1-4; TRBD1 is a possible D gene (5 bases). The length of the CDR3 is 14 residues. Trimming pared 1 base from V and 10 bases from J, leaving 13 bases between. The germline V gene has CDR1 LGHNA and CDR2 YSLEER. The CDR3 here is CASSQGRWGGKLFF. The CDR3, as DNA: TGCGCCAGCAGCCAAGGGCGGTGGGGGGGAAAACTGTTTTTT.

The chain combines TRBV12-1 with TRBJ2-5. TRBV12-1 is tagged as a pseudogene. The CDR3 consists of 16 residues. CDR3 loop: CASSSRQGGHQETQYF. The CDR3 DNA reads TGTGCCAGCAGCTCACGACAGGGAGGGCACCAAGAGACCCAGTACTTC.

The chain couples TRBV29-1 to TRBJ2-5, with TRBD1 matching over 11 bases. The CDR3 spans 13 residues. J lost 5 bases, V lost 7 bases, and 6 bases had no gene match. Germline V gene lookup returns CDR1 SQVTM and CDR2 ANQGSEA. As DNA, the CDR3 is TGCAGCGCCGGACAGGGGGCATGGGAGACCCAGTACTTC. Its protein is CSAGQGAWETQYF.

The chain links TRBV6-2 or TRBV6-3 to TRBJ2-3; a weak D match, TRBD2 (5 bases). The length of the CDR3 is 16 residues. Deletions cut 5 bases from V and 2 bases from J, with 17 bases between. In germline, CDR1 is MNHEY, CDR2 SVGEGT. The CDR3 reads CASSLGLAGFTDTQYF. The CDR3 DNA follows: TGTGCCAGCAGTCTAGGACTGGCTGGGTTCACAGATACGCAGTATTTT.